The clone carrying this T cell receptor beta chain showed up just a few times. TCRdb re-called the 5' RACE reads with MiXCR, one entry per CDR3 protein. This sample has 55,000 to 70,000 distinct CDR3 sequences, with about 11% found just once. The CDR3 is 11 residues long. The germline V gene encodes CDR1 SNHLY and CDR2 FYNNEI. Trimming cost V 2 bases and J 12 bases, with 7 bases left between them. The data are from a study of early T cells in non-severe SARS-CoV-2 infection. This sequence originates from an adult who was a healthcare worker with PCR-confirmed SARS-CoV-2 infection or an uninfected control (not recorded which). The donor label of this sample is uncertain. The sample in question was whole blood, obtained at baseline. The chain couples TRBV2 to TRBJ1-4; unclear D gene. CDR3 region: CASSEFRELFF. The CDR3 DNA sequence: TGTGCCAGCAGTGAATTCCGGGAACTGTTTTTT.